These 15 T cell receptor beta chains share one sample of origin, sequenced in a study of blood T cell repertoires in COVID-19. Profiling relied on immunoSEQ multiplex PCR, and the TCRdb table lists in-frame clones only, not all of them. The top ten clones hold almost 6% of a sample with 150,000 to 200,000 clones, roughly 77% of them seen once. Source material: peripheral blood. The receptors were sampled from a woman in her 40s with COVID-19, enrolled during active disease.

This clone has only one observation. CDR3 coding DNA: TGTGCCACCAGTGACGGGATCGATGGCTACACCTTC. This translates into CATSDGIDGYTF. The chain links TRBV24-1 to TRBJ1-2; D is unresolved. The CDR3 is 12 residues long. Germline V gene lookup returns CDR1 KGHDR and CDR2 SFDVKD. Deletions cut 4 bases from V and 6 bases from J, with 8 bases between.

The rearrangement links TRBV5-1 to TRBJ1-3; TRBD1 matches at 8 bases. CDR3 length: 16 amino acids. V was clipped by 4 bases and J by 4 bases; unmatched bases: 10. Germline values: CDR1 SGHRS, CDR2 YFSETQ. Written as DNA, the CDR3 is TGCGCCAGCAGCATAGACAGGGGATTGTCCGGAAACACCATATATTTT. It encodes CASSIDRGLSGNTIYF.

The chain combines TRBV5-6 with TRBJ2-3; 8 bases line up with TRBD2. In germline, CDR1 is SGHDT, CDR2 YYEEEE. V shed 5 bases and J 2 bases; nucleotides not matched to a gene: 7. CDR3 length: 15 amino acids. CDR3 DNA sequence: TGTGCCAGCAGTTCGACTAGCGCTAACACAGATACGCAGTATTTT. Its protein is CASSSTSANTDTQYF. Drawing the rest from reference TRBV5-6 and TRBJ2-3, the complete variable domain is DAGVTQSPTHLIKTRGQQVTLRCSPKSGHDTVSWYQQALGQGPQFIFQYYEEEERQRGNFPDRFSGHQFPNYSSELNVNALLLGDSALYLCASSSTSANTDTQYFGPGTRLTVL.

This clone has ten or more counts. Other DNA variants within this sample encode the same CDR3. The rearrangement joins TRBV30 to TRBJ1-1; a weak D match, TRBD1 (6 bases). From germline, CDR1 is GTSNPN and CDR2 SVGIG (reference sequence). The CDR3 has 13 residues. V was cut by 8 bases and J by 6 bases, with 19 bases left in between. CDR3 in amino acids: CAGGGLGGAEAFF. CDR3 bases: TGTGCCGGGGGGGGGCTGGGAGGGGCTGAAGCTTTCTTT.

The chain combines TRBV7-2 with TRBJ2-5; 13 nucleotides match TRBD2. This CDR3 is built from 16 residues. Germline V gene data show CDR1 as SGHTA and CDR2 as FQGNSA. J gave up 4 bases and V 3 bases, and 5 bases lay outside the gene matches. The CDR3 coding sequence is TGTGCCAGCAGCTTCCGACTAGCGGGAGGAGGAGAGACCCAGTACTTC. Protein: CASSFRLAGGGETQYF.

The gene calls are TRBV7-6 and TRBJ1-1, with a weak D call TRBD1 (5 bases). Trimming left V 0 bases short and J 0 bases short, with 14 bases between. This CDR3 is built from 17 residues. Germline V gene lookup returns CDR1 SGHVS and CDR2 FNYEAQ. In nucleotides, the CDR3 is TGTGCCAGCAGCTTAGCTCAGCCAGGGTTCATGAACACTGAAGCTTTCTTT. Its translation is CASSLAQPGFMNTEAFF.

V usage is TRBV11-1 and J usage is TRBJ1-4; TRBD1 matches 9 bases. CDR1 is SGHAT and CDR2 is FQDESV in the germline V gene (reference sequence). The CDR3 contains 16 residues. J was trimmed by 6 bases and V by 5 bases; bases with no gene match: 10. This CDR3 is CASSPRRGQGYEKLFF. DNA of the CDR3: TGTGCCAGCAGCCCCCGTCGGGGACAGGGCTATGAAAAACTGTTTTTT.

The chain combines TRBV5-1 with TRBJ2-2; 9 nucleotides agree with TRBD1. Per the germline V gene, CDR1 is SGHRS and CDR2 is YFSETQ. Trimming removed 5 bases from V and 3 bases from J; junction bases left unmatched: 8. The CDR3 extends over 16 amino acids. CDR3 sequence reads: CASRPLTGGDTGELFF. In nucleotides, the CDR3 is TGCGCCAGCAGACCCCTGACAGGGGGTGACACCGGGGAGCTGTTTTTT. Full variable domain (outside the CDR3, taken from reference TRBV5-1 and TRBJ2-2): KAGVTQTPRYLIKTRGQQVTLSCSPISGHRSVSWYQQTPGQGLQFLFEYFSETQRNKGNFPGRFSGRQFSNSRSEMNVSTLELGDSALYLCASRPLTGGDTGELFFGEGSRLTVL.

The chain has TRBV6-6 and TRBJ1-3, with 7 bases fitting TRBD1. This CDR3 comprises 14 residues. Germline assignment: CDR1 MNHNY and CDR2 SVGAGI (reference sequence). Losses at the gene ends were 2 bases for V and 4 bases for J; bases not matched to a gene: 2. In DNA form, the CDR3 reads TGTGCCAGCAGTTACGTACAGGGGGGAAACACCATATATTTT. As protein: CASSYVQGGNTIYF.

The gene calls are TRBV7-2 and TRBJ2-5; no clear D. Deletions cut 5 bases from V and 7 bases from J, with 8 bases between. The CDR3 length is 11 residues. CDR1 and CDR2 (germline): SGHTA, FQGNSA. The CDR3 loop is CASSQAGTQYF. CDR3 nucleotides: TGTGCCAGCAGCCAGGCCGGGACCCAGTACTTC. The entire variable domain, with the rest obtained from reference TRBV7-2 and TRBJ2-5, is as follows: GAGVSQSPSNKVTEKGKDVELRCDPISGHTALYWYRQSLGQGLEFLIYFQGNSAPDKSGLPSDRFSAERTGGSVSTLTIQRTQQEDSAVYLCASSQAGTQYFGPGTRLLVL.

The CDR3 loop reads CAWRQGVSPLHF. Here the CDR3 DNA reads TGTGCCTGGAGGCAGGGGGTATCACCCCTCCACTTT. The V and J genes are TRBV30 and TRBJ1-6, with 7 positions matching TRBD1. V lost 3 bases and J lost 10; bases outside the gene matches: 3. The CDR3 spans 12 residues. CDR1 and CDR2 from the germline V gene are GTSNPN and SVGIG (reference sequence). The full variable domain, completed using reference TRBV30 and TRBJ1-6, is SQTIHQWPATLVQPVGSPLSLECTVEGTSNPNLYWYRQAAGRGLQLLFYSVGIGQISSEVPQNLSASRPQDRQFILSSKKLLLSDSGFYLCAWRQGVSPLHFGNGTRLTVT.

The V call is TRBV19, the J call TRBJ2-1, with D possibly TRBD1 on 5 matching bases. The germline CDR1 and CDR2 sequences are LNHDA and SQIVND (reference sequence). V dropped 3 bases and J dropped 0 bases, with 18 bases sitting between them. The CDR3 extends over 18 amino acids. CDR3 amino acids: CASSILSGATTSYNEQFF. Written as DNA, the CDR3 is TGTGCCAGTAGTATCCTATCTGGGGCCACAACCTCCTACAATGAGCAGTTCTTC.

The chain uses TRBV6-5 and TRBJ2-3, with a tentative D call TRBD2 (6 bases). The CDR3 has 13 residues. Deletions cut 9 bases from V and 1 base from J, with 11 bases between. Germline-derived CDR1 and CDR2 are MNHEY and SVGAGI. CDR3: CASKTGGTDTQYF. As DNA, the CDR3 is TGTGCCAGTAAAACGGGGGGCACAGATACGCAGTATTTT.

The V gene is TRBV28, the J gene TRBJ1-6; D is uncertain. Germline values: CDR1 MDHEN, CDR2 SYDVKM. With 10 bases removed from V and 4 bases from J, the gap between germline ends came to 11 bases. This CDR3 has 13 amino acids. The CDR3 DNA is TGTGCCACCACCCCGGGATATAATTCACCCCTCCACTTT. Translation: CATTPGYNSPLHF.

The chain links TRBV7-8 to TRBJ1-4, with D uncertain. This CDR3 spans 14 amino acids. Trimming removed 5 bases at V and 7 bases at J, with 14 bases between. In germline, CDR1 is SGHVS, CDR2 FQNEAQ. The CDR3 nucleotides are TGTGCCAGCAGCCGGTGGTCAGGTTCTGAAAAACTGTTTTTT. Translating it yields CASSRWSGSEKLFF.